This T cell receptor beta chain was captured in a study of T cells in Graves' hyperthyroidism and ophthalmopathy. In germline, CDR1 is SNHLY, CDR2 FYNNEI. V was pared by 6 bases and J by 2 bases, with 8 bases between. The length of the CDR3 is 12 residues. Many counts were recorded for this clonotype. The antigen is unknown. Exclusions: uncontrolled infection, other autoimmune disease, pregnancy, lactation. TCR beta CDR3 sequences were amplified from RNA transcripts. An initial round of RT-PCR targeting the TCR CDR3 relied on the HTBI primer set. TCRdb re-called the multiplex PCR reads with MiXCR, one entry per CDR3 protein. The table shows hundreds of thousands of distinct CDR3 sequences, with over 12% occurring only once. Study-level findings and limits: Most clonotypes expanded in thyroid above 0.001 were likewise present in blood. By a 13 V-J model, ophthalmopathy was set apart from stable hyperthyroidism. Median prediction lead before ophthalmopathy onset was 6.5 to 7 months with the model.

The clonotype was recovered from a woman aged 40-49 years with Graves' ophthalmopathy. This sequence joins TRBV2 and TRBJ2-7; TRBD1 is a possible D gene (5 bases). The specimen was blood. The CDR3 sequence: CASRTETYEQYF. CDR3 DNA: TGTGCCAGCAGGACAGAGACCTACGAGCAGTACTTC.